Sequencing of this T cell receptor beta chain was carried out in a study of CD4+ T cells in melanoma. This clone was detected a few times. The CDR3 is 16 residues long. Assay: immunoSEQ multiplex PCR; the TCRdb copy retains only in-frame clones and omits some. Of 6,000 to 8,000 clones listed, about 65% are singletons. The source material was cells from a culture (not recorded whether cultured in vitro). The chain recombines TRBV21-1 with TRBJ2-1; the table's D call, TRBD2, was not checked against the DNA. TRBV21-1 is given as a pseudogene. The clonotype comes from a human donor with melanoma. The CDR3 region is CASSKGERGSRDRQFF. In nucleotides, the CDR3 is TGTGCCAGCAGCAAAGGGGAGCGGGGGTCTCGAGATAGGCAGTTCTTC.